This paragraph covers one T cell receptor (beta chain) sequence. Assay: immunoSEQ multiplex PCR; the TCRdb copy retains only in-frame clones and omits some. The table shows 300,000 to 350,000 clones, with about nine tenths occurring only once. This sample was taken from a study of blood T cell repertoires in COVID-19. Looked up from germline, CDR1 is SGHRS and CDR2 is YFSETQ. Trimming removed 7 bases at V and 0 bases at J, with 9 bases between. CDR3 length: 13 amino acids. The material sequenced was peripheral blood. This receptor was obtained from a man aged 18 to 30 with active or convalescent COVID-19. The rearrangement uses TRBV5-1 and TRBJ2-3; D is ambiguous. The CDR3 DNA is TGCGCCAGCCGGCGGAGTAGCACAGATACGCAGTATTTT. Its translation is CASRRSSTDTQYF.